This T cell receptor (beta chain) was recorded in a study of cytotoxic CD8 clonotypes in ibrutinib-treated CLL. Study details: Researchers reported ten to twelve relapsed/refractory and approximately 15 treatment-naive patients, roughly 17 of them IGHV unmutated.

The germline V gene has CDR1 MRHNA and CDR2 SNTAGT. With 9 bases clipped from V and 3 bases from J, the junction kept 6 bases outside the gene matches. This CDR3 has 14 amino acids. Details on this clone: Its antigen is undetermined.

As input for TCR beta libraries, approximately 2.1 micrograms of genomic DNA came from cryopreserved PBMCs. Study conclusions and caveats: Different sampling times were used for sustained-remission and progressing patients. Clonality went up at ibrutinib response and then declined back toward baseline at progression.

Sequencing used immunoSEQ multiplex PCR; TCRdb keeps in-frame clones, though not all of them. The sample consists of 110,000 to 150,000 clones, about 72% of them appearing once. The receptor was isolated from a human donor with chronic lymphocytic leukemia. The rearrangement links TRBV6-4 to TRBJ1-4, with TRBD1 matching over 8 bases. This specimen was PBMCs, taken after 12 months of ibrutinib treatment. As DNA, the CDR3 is TGTGCCAGGGGACAGGCGGGCCCTAATGAAAAACTGTTTTTT. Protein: CARGQAGPNEKLFF.